Following are 18 T cell receptor beta chains from one sample sequenced in a study of cytomegalovirus exposure and HLA in healthy donors (dated by TCRdb to the late 2010s). Library creation used the immunoSEQ multiplex PCR assay. What TCRdb holds here is the immuneACCESS table cut down to in-frame rearrangements. Part of the clones is not present; checked against another copy, under half of the missing clones reflect an unresolved V gene, and the others are unexplained. This sample comprises about 160,000 clones, 90% to 97% of them detected only once. The biggest ten clones account for approximately 1% of the sample. The specimen was PBMCs. These TCRs come from a woman between 18 and 29 years old in good health and CMV-seronegative.

This sequence joins TRBV29-1 and TRBJ1-2; no reliable D call. The V and J ends lost 7 bases and 6 bases respectively, with 12 bases between them. CDR1 is SQVTM and CDR2 is ANQGSEA in the germline V gene. The CDR3 has 11 amino acids. CDR3 in DNA: TGCAGCGATTGGAGTATCCATGGCTACACCTTC. Protein product: CSDWSIHGYTF.

V is TRBV5-4 and J is TRBJ2-1; 8 nucleotides line up with TRBD2. CDR3 length: 15 residues. V lost 4 bases and J lost 5; bases outside the gene matches: 8. Per the germline V gene, CDR1 is SGHNT and CDR2 is YYREEE (reference sequence). The CDR3 sequence: CASSPALLADNEQFF. CDR3 DNA sequence: TGTGCCAGCAGCCCCGCTTTACTAGCGGACAATGAGCAGTTCTTC.

V is TRBV7-3 and J is TRBJ2-1, with 7 bases identical to TRBD2. From germline, CDR1 is SGHTA and CDR2 FQGTGA. V trimming: 2 bases; J trimming: 1 base; junction bases outside the gene matches: 11. The CDR3 contains 18 residues. CDR3 coding DNA: TGTGCCAGCAGCTTAGCAAGCGGGGCCTATAATTCCTACAATGAGCAGTTCTTC. Translation: CASSLASGAYNSYNEQFF.

This chain joins TRBV2 and TRBJ1-3; D might be TRBD1 (5 bases). V was shortened by 6 bases and J by 0 bases, with 9 bases between the two germline ends. This CDR3 spans 14 amino acids. Germline V gene data show CDR1 as SNHLY and CDR2 as FYNNEI. CDR3 coding DNA: TGTGCCAGCAGGGGGCAGATCTCTGGAAACACCATATATTTT. Encoded protein: CASRGQISGNTIYF. Full variable domain (remainder filled in from reference TRBV2 and TRBJ1-3): EPEVTQTPSHQVTQMGQEVILRCVPISNHLYFYWYRQILGQKVEFLVSFYNNEISEKSEIFDDQFSVERPDGSNFTLKIRSTKLEDSAMYFCASRGQISGNTIYFGEGSWLTVV.

The chain has TRBV7-2 and TRBJ2-5; 7 nucleotides agree with TRBD2. V lost 4 bases, J lost 4 bases, and 6 bases stayed unmatched. The CDR3 contains 14 residues. Germline V gene sequence: CDR1 SGHTA, CDR2 FQGNSA. CDR3 amino acids: CASSSRTRSETQYF. CDR3 DNA: TGTGCCAGCAGCTCCCGGACTAGGTCAGAGACCCAGTACTTC.

The chain recombines TRBV25-1 with TRBJ1-1, with D perhaps TRBD1 (5 bases). CDR3 length: 14 residues. CDR1 MGHDK and CDR2 SYGVNS come from the germline V gene. The V end was cut by 0 bases, the J end by 7 bases, with 12 bases between. CDR3 region: CASSEYGAVDEAFF. CDR3 in DNA: TGTGCCAGCAGTGAATATGGGGCAGTTGATGAAGCTTTCTTT.

This chain uses TRBV6-5 with TRBJ2-2, with D perhaps matching TRBD2 (5 bases). Germline V gene data show CDR1 as MNHEY and CDR2 as SVGAGI. V gave up 0 bases and J gave up 6 bases, with 8 bases separating them. The CDR3 runs to 14 residues. CDR3 in DNA: TGTGCCAGCAGTTACTCGCGAGGGTCCGGGGAGCTGTTTTTT. Its protein is CASSYSRGSGELFF.

The chain couples TRBV7-2 to TRBJ2-7; no clear D gene. The ends were cut back, 1 base at V and 4 bases at J, with 8 bases in the middle. Germline CDR1 SGHTA, CDR2 FQGNSA. This CDR3 is built from 13 residues. CDR3 loop: CASSLGSPYEQYF. The CDR3 DNA follows: TGTGCCAGCAGCTTAGGTTCCCCTTACGAGCAGTACTTC. Variable domain in full (rest from reference TRBV7-2 and TRBJ2-7): GAGVSQSPSNKVTEKGKDVELRCDPISGHTALYWYRQSLGQGLEFLIYFQGNSAPDKSGLPSDRFSAERTGGSVSTLTIQRTQQEDSAVYLCASSLGSPYEQYFGPGTRLTVT.

The chain has TRBV7-9 and TRBJ2-3, with D possibly matching TRBD2 (6 bases). This CDR3 comprises 14 residues. From germline, CDR1 is SEHNR and CDR2 FQNEAQ (reference sequence). V gave up 1 base and J gave up 1 base, with 6 bases separating them. Written as DNA, the CDR3 is TGTGCCAGCAGCTTAGAGCGGGGCACAGATACGCAGTATTTT. It translates to CASSLERGTDTQYF.

V usage is TRBV30 and J usage is TRBJ1-2, with D possibly matching TRBD1 (6 bases). Trimming shortened V by 5 bases and J by 8 bases, and 15 bases separated the two germline ends. Germline assignment: CDR1 GTSNPN and CDR2 SVGIG (reference sequence). The CDR3 totals 12 residues. The DNA for the CDR3 is TGTGCCTGGGCAGGGGAATTGAACGGCTACACCTTC. Its protein product is CAWAGELNGYTF.

The chain uses TRBV6-4 and TRBJ2-1; 7 nucleotides agree with TRBD2. From germline, CDR1 is MRHNA and CDR2 SNTAGT. Trimming removed 4 bases from V and 2 bases from J; junction bases left unmatched: 8. The length of the CDR3 is 16 residues. The CDR3 DNA reads TGTGCCAGCAGTGCCTCGGGGGGTTCCGCCTACAATGAGCAGTTCTTC. It specifies CASSASGGSAYNEQFF.

The chain uses TRBV7-2 and TRBJ1-4; D ambiguous. This CDR3 contains 13 residues. V was cut by 5 bases and J by 10 bases, with 14 bases left in between. CDR1 is SGHTA, CDR2 FQGNSA, per germline. The CDR3 bases are TGTGCCAGCAGCACAGACCTAAAGTCAAAACTGTTTTTT. Its translation: CASSTDLKSKLFF.

V and J are TRBV7-8 and TRBJ2-6, with TRBD2 matching 9 bases. The trim removed 2 bases at V and 1 base at J, leaving 9 bases unmatched. The CDR3 runs to 19 residues. Germline CDR1 reads SGHVS; CDR2 reads FQNEAQ. CDR3 nucleotide sequence: TGTGCCAGCAGCTTACTGCGGGCGGGGGGGTCATCTGGGGCCAACGTCCTGACTTTC. It encodes CASSLLRAGGSSGANVLTF.

The chain employs TRBV27 and TRBJ2-1, with 7 bases fitting TRBD2. Germline V gene sequence: CDR1 MNHEY, CDR2 SMNVEV (reference sequence). The V segment lost 2 bases and the J segment 3 bases; nucleotides outside the gene matches: 4. CDR3 length: 15 residues. The DNA for the CDR3 is TGTGCCAGCAGTTTAGATGGCGGGGGCTACAATGAGCAGTTCTTC. It specifies CASSLDGGGYNEQFF.

This clone was seen only once. The chain has TRBV7-9 and TRBJ1-2; 9 bases map to TRBD1. J lost 5 bases, V lost 5 bases, and 9 bases had no gene match. CDR3 length: 15 residues. The germline V gene encodes CDR1 SEHNR and CDR2 FQNEAQ (reference sequence). DNA of the CDR3: TGTGCCAGCAGCGCTAGGGGGGACAGGGCTTATGGCTACACCTTC. Its protein is CASSARGDRAYGYTF.

The chain links TRBV19 to TRBJ2-2; 8 nucleotides agree with TRBD2. Trimming cost V 6 bases and J 4 bases; bases outside gene matches: 16. In germline, CDR1 is LNHDA, CDR2 SQIVND (reference sequence). This CDR3 comprises 18 residues. Here the CDR3 reads CASRPIAGGGFLTGELFF. The CDR3 DNA follows: TGTGCCAGTAGACCCATTGCCGGGGGGGGCTTTCTCACCGGGGAGCTGTTTTTT.

The rearrangement joins TRBV27 to TRBJ1-2; tentative D call: TRBD1 (6 bases). The CDR3 is 18 residues long. With 3 bases removed from V and 3 bases from J, the gap between germline ends came to 23 bases. CDR1 is MNHEY and CDR2 is SMNVEV in the germline V gene (reference sequence). The CDR3 loop reads CASSFIGGQTVRDYGYTF. The CDR3 DNA reads TGTGCCAGCAGTTTTATAGGAGGACAGACAGTGCGAGACTATGGCTACACCTTC.

The chain is built from TRBV6-5 and TRBJ1-2; D is possibly TRBD1 (5 bases). This CDR3 is built from 13 residues. With 4 bases removed from V and 3 bases from J, the gap between germline ends came to 9 bases. Germline values: CDR1 MNHEY, CDR2 SVGAGI. CDR3 residues: CASSFDRDYGYTF. The CDR3 nucleotides read TGTGCCAGCAGTTTCGACAGAGACTATGGCTACACCTTC.